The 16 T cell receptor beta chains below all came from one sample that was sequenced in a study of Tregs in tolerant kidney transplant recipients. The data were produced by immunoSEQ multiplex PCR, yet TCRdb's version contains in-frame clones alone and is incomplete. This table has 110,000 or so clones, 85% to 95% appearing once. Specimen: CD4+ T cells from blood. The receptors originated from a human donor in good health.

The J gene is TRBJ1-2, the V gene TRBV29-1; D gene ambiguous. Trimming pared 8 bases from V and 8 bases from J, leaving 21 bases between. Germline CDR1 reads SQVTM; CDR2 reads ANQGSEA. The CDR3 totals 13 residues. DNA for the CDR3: TGCAGCACAAAAGGGCCGGTTGCCCTCGGCTACACCTTC. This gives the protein CSTKGPVALGYTF. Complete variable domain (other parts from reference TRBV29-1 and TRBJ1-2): SAVISQKPSRDICQRGTSLTIQCQVDSQVTMMFWYRQQPGQSLTLIATANQGSEATYESGFVIDKFPISRPNLTFSTLTVSNMSPEDSSIYLCSTKGPVALGYTFGSGTRLTVV.

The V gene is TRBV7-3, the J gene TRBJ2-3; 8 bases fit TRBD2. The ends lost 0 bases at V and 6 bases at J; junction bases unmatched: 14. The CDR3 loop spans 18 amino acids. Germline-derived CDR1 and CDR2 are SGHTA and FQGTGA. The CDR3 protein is CASSLTYGTSNAVDTQYF. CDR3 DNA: TGTGCCAGCAGCTTAACTTATGGGACTAGTAACGCCGTTGATACGCAGTATTTT.

CDR3 nucleotide sequence: TGTGCCAGCAGTCGAATCTTCGGGTCTTACCGCGAGCAGTACTTC. This encodes CASSRIFGSYREQYF. V is TRBV4-2 and J is TRBJ2-7; D call uncertain. Germline CDR1 and CDR2: LGHNA and YNFKEQ. V gave up 6 bases and J gave up 6 bases, with 21 bases separating them. This CDR3 is built from 15 residues.

This CDR3 is CASSYRNSLAREQYF. The DNA for the CDR3 is TGTGCCAGCAGCTACCGAAATTCTCTAGCGCGCGAGCAGTACTTC. J is TRBJ2-7 and V is TRBV6-5; possibly TRBD2 for D (6 bases). Germline values: CDR1 MNHEY, CDR2 SVGAGI. This CDR3 region has 15 residues. V was shortened by 6 bases and J by 6 bases, with 21 bases between the two germline ends.

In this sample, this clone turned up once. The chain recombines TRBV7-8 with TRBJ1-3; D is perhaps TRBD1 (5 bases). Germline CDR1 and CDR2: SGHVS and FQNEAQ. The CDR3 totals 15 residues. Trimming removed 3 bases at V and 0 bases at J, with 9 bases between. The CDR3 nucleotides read TGTGCCAGCAGCTTTCAGGGACTCTCTGGAAACACCATATATTTT. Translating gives CASSFQGLSGNTIYF.

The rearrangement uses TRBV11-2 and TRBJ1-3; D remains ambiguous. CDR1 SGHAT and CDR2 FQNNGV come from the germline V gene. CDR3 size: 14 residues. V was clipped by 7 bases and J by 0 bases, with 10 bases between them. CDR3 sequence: CASTVSGSGNTIYF. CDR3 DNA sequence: TGTGCCAGCACCGTCTCGGGCTCTGGAAACACCATATATTTT.

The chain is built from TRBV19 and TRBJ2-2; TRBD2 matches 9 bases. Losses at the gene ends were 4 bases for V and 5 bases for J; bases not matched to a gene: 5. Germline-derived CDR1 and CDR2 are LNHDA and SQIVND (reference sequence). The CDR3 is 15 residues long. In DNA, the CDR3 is TGTGCCAGTAGTAGCGGACTAGCGCATACCGGGGAGCTGTTTTTT. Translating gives CASSSGLAHTGELFF.

The CDR3 nucleotides read TGTGCCAGCTCACCCGGCAGCGAGAGACCCCAGCATTTT. It encodes CASSPGSERPQHF. This chain links TRBV18 with TRBJ1-5, with no clear D. Germline V gene data show CDR1 as KGHSH and CDR2 as LQKENI. The CDR3 totals 13 residues. With 3 bases removed from V and 10 bases from J, the gap between germline ends came to 13 bases.

DNA for the CDR3: TGTGCCAGCAGCCTGGCCAGCGGGAGACTCACCGGGGAGCTGTTTTTT. Translation gives CASSLASGRLTGELFF. The chain recombines TRBV7-2 with TRBJ2-2, with 8 bases matching TRBD2. This CDR3 has 16 residues. Losses at the gene ends were 5 bases for V and 4 bases for J; bases not matched to a gene: 9. Germline V gene lookup returns CDR1 SGHTA and CDR2 FQGNSA. Variable domain in full (rest from reference TRBV7-2 and TRBJ2-2): GAGVSQSPSNKVTEKGKDVELRCDPISGHTALYWYRQSLGQGLEFLIYFQGNSAPDKSGLPSDRFSAERTGGSVSTLTIQRTQQEDSAVYLCASSLASGRLTGELFFGEGSRLTVL.

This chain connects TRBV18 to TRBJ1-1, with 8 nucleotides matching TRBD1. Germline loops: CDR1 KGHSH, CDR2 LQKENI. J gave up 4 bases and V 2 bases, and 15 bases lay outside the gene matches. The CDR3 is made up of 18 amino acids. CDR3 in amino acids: CASSPYQTGGGGSTEAFF. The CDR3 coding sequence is TGTGCCAGCTCACCATACCAAACAGGGGGAGGGGGGAGCACTGAAGCTTTCTTT.

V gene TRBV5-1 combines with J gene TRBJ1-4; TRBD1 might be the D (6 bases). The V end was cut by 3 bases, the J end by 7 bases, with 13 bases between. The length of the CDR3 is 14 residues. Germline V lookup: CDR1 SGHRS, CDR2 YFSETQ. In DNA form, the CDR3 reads TGCGCCAGCAGCTACGGGACAACGTCTGAAAAACTGTTTTTT. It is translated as CASSYGTTSEKLFF.

CDR3 amino acids: CASSDSWSAGMNTEAFF. The CDR3 region has the DNA TGTGCCAGCAGTGATAGTTGGTCAGCCGGGATGAACACTGAAGCTTTCTTT. The V call is TRBV2, the J call TRBJ1-1; D call uncertain. Trimming pared 3 bases from V and 0 bases from J, leaving 17 bases between. Per the germline V gene, CDR1 is SNHLY and CDR2 is FYNNEI. The CDR3 spans 17 residues.

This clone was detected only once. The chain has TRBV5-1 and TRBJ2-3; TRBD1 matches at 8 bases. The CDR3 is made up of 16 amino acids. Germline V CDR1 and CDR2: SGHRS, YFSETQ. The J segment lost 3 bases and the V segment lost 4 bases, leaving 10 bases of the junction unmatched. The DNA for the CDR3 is TGCGCCAGCAGCCGGGACCCACAGGGGGTGACAGATACGCAGTATTTT. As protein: CASSRDPQGVTDTQYF.

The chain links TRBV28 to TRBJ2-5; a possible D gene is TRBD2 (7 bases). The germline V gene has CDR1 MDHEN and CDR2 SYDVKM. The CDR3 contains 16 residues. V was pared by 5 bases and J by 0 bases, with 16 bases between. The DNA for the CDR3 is TGTGCCAGCAGTCCCTACAGGGAGGGGTACCAAGAGACCCAGTACTTC. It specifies CASSPYREGYQETQYF.

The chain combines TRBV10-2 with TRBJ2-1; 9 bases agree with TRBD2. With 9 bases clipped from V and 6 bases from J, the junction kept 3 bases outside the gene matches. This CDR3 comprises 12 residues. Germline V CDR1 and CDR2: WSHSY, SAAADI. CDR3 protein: CASPTSGNEQFF. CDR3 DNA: TGCGCCAGTCCGACTAGCGGCAATGAGCAGTTCTTC.

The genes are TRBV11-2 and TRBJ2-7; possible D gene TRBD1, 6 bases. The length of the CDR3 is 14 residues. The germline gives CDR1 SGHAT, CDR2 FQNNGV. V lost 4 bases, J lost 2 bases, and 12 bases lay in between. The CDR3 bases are TGTGCCAGCAGCTCGTGGACAGATACCTACGAGCAGTACTTC. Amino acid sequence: CASSSWTDTYEQYF. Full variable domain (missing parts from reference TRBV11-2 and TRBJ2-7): EAGVAQSPRYKIIEKRQSVAFWCNPISGHATLYWYQQILGQGPKLLIQFQNNGVVDDSQLPKDRFSAERLKGVDSTLKIQPAKLEDSAVYLCASSSWTDTYEQYFGPGTRLTVT.